This T cell receptor beta chain originates from a study of spatial heterogeneity in lung cancer. Time point reported: sample taken at primary tumor resection. Material for sequencing was whole RNA from tumor, nontumor lung or frozen PBMC, left unsorted. This clonotype was counted many times. From germline, CDR1 is ENHRY and CDR2 SYGVKD. This CDR3 region has 13 residues. V lost 11 bases and J lost 6, with 19 bases in between. TCRdb re-called the 5' RACE reads with MiXCR, one entry per CDR3 protein. The table includes about 7,800 distinct CDR3 sequences, 8.5% to 10% detected once. This material consisted of PBMCs, taken at surgery. V is TRBV10-3 and J is TRBJ1-1; D may be TRBD1 (5 bases). This clonotype originated in a male donor with early-stage non-small cell lung cancer. This CDR3 reads CASSRGEGAEAFF. CDR3 nucleotide sequence: TGTGCCTCCTCCCGGGGGGAAGGCGCTGAAGCTTTCTTT.